This T cell receptor (beta chain) is drawn from a study of CD8 T cells in ankylosing spondylitis. Whole-study findings and limits: CD8+ by phenotype, disease-linked clones were relatively rare in peripheral blood. Previous work reported some of these motif variants in the synovial fluid and blood of reactive arthritis. Characteristic of ankylosing spondylitis blood, it appeared, was a TCR beta motif comprising 7 to 9 highly homologous variants.

This clonotype occurred many times. Its target is unknown. Quantitative 5'-RACE with molecular barcodes was used to make the TCR beta libraries. TCRdb re-called the 5' RACE reads through MiXCR, storing one row per CDR3 protein. Seen here are about 160,000 distinct CDR3 sequences, 15% to 20% observed once, and the top ten hold over 7.5%. The CDR3 runs to 15 residues. Germline V CDR1 and CDR2: DFQATT, SNEGSKA (reference sequence). With V trimmed by 6 bases and J by 4 bases, 10 bases remained unmatched. This TCR was sampled from a male donor with ankylosing spondylitis or in good health (not recorded which). The V and J genes are TRBV20-1 and TRBJ2-1; 9 bases agree with TRBD2. Sample: blood, either unsorted or a sorted T cell fraction (not recorded which). In nucleotides, the CDR3 is TGCAGTGCCCGAGCGGGGACTAGCACATACAATGAGCAGTTCTTC. It yields the protein CSARAGTSTYNEQFF.